The subject of this entry is one T cell receptor (beta chain). This record comes from a study of patients and donors after allogeneic stem cell transplantation. Each CDR3 protein gets one entry after TCRdb re-called the RT-PCR reads with MiXCR. The repertoire holds 87,000 or so distinct CDR3 sequences, with 5% as singletons. Germline V lookup: CDR1 SGHTA, CDR2 FQGNSA. The V end lost 5 bases, the J end lost 4 bases, and 15 bases lay between the germline ends. The CDR3 loop spans 14 amino acids. The sample consisted of blood, either unsorted or a sorted T cell fraction (not recorded which). The source of this sequence is a human donor who was either an allogeneic HSCT recipient or a stem cell or donor lymphocyte infusion donor (not recorded which). It is not recorded whose cells these are; they may come from a transplant donor. V gene TRBV7-2 combines with J gene TRBJ2-7; possible D gene TRBD1, 6 bases. The CDR3 region is CASSTYNREYEQYF. CDR3 nucleotides: TGTGCCAGCAGCACCTACAACAGGGAATACGAGCAGTACTTC. Full variable domain (outside the CDR3, taken from reference TRBV7-2 and TRBJ2-7): GAGVSQSPSNKVTEKGKDVELRCDPISGHTALYWYRQSLGQGLEFLIYFQGNSAPDKSGLPSDRFSAERTGGSVSTLTIQRTQQEDSAVYLCASSTYNREYEQYFGPGTRLTVT.